This T cell receptor beta chain derives from a study of Ad26.COV2.S vaccination and SARS-CoV-2 variants. The protocol was immunoSEQ multiplex PCR, while the TCRdb copy is restricted to in-frame clones and leaves out a portion. Of 300,000 to 450,000 clones listed, approximately 81% are singletons. This clone was detected once. Per germline, CDR1 LNHDA and CDR2 SQIVND (reference sequence). With 5 bases clipped from V and 4 bases from J, the junction kept 5 bases outside the gene matches. The CDR3 covers 16 residues. As to treatment: roughly 18 received Ad26.COV2.S at low or high dose, single or two shots; about 5 received placebo; per-sample allocation not given. Sampling happened 63 days after the first vaccine or placebo injection.

The receptor was derived from a person between 18 and 59 years old who received the Ad26.COV2.S COVID-19 vaccine or a placebo. The material was peripheral blood, obtained in a trial of Ad26.COV2.S vaccine versus placebo. This sequence joins TRBV19 and TRBJ2-1; 13 positions match TRBD2. This chain's CDR3 is CASSALAGGVYNEQFF. CDR3 sequence (DNA): TGTGCCAGTAGTGCACTAGCGGGAGGGGTTTACAATGAGCAGTTCTTC.